These 17 T cell receptor beta chains came from one sample sequenced in a study of T cells after yellow fever vaccination. From the 5' RACE reads, TCRdb called clonotypes with MiXCR, one entry per CDR3 protein. Seen here are 450,000 to 600,000 distinct CDR3 sequences, less than 15% observed once, and the top ten hold over 12%. Sequenced here: PBMCs, sampled on the day of the yellow fever booster vaccination. These receptors all come from a man younger than 40 who received the YFV17D yellow fever vaccine.

The V gene is TRBV12-3 or TRBV12-4, the J gene TRBJ2-1, with D tentatively TRBD2 (6 bases). The CDR3 spans 15 residues. Between the trimmed V and J ends, which lost 3 bases and 0 bases, there was a span of 9 bases. CDR3 sequence: CASSFRRDSYNEQFF. The DNA of the CDR3 is TGTGCCAGCAGTTTCAGGAGGGACTCCTACAATGAGCAGTTCTTC.

About this clonotype: The junction differs from germline at one of its ends, possibly a read error. This chain uses TRBV7-7 with TRBJ2-5; 8 nucleotides align to TRBD1. Per germline, CDR1 SSHAT and CDR2 FNYEAQ (reference sequence). The CDR3 is 14 amino acids. The CDR3: CASSPTGGVETQYF. In DNA, the CDR3 is TGTGCTAGCAGCCCTACAGGGGGTGTGGAGACCCAGTACTTC.

The chain couples TRBV29-1 to TRBJ2-3; 10 bases map to TRBD2. CDR1 and CDR2 from the germline V gene are SQVTM and ANQGSEA. The CDR3 extends over 19 amino acids. V shed 6 bases and J 1 base; nucleotides not matched to a gene: 19. DNA of the CDR3: TGCAGCGTCGAGCGTCCTAGCGGGAGACATCGAACGGGCACAGATACGCAGTATTTT. Its protein is CSVERPSGRHRTGTDTQYF.

This clonotype was picked up a small number of times. The V call is TRBV20-1, the J call TRBJ1-6, with D maybe TRBD1 (6 bases). Trimming removed 4 bases from V and 10 bases from J, with 14 bases in between. The length of the CDR3 is 13 residues. CDR1 and CDR2 (germline): DFQATT, SNEGSKA (reference sequence). The CDR3 DNA reads as TGCAGTGCTACTAAGGGGGTTAGCTCACCCCTCCACTTT. This translates into CSATKGVSSPLHF.

This clonotype was picked up many times. V usage is TRBV7-2 and J usage is TRBJ2-2; D is unresolved. This CDR3 comprises 13 residues. Germline CDR1 SGHTA, CDR2 FQGNSA. Trimming stripped 1 base from V and 8 bases from J, with 8 bases between. The chain's CDR3 is CASSLVGVGELFF. CDR3 nucleotides: TGTGCCAGCAGCTTAGTCGGAGTTGGGGAGCTGTTTTTT.

This clonotype was counted between two and nine times. V and J are TRBV28 and TRBJ1-3, with D uncertain. V was trimmed by 6 bases and J by 0 bases, leaving 12 bases between them. CDR1 MDHEN and CDR2 SYDVKM come from the germline V gene. The CDR3 spans 15 residues. CDR3 region: CASSPVSFSGNTIYF. CDR3 in DNA: TGTGCCAGCAGCCCCGTCTCTTTCTCTGGAAACACCATATATTTT.

This chain connects TRBV27 to TRBJ2-3, with a possible D match to TRBD1 (5 bases). The CDR3 length is 14 residues. The germline V and J ends were trimmed by 3 bases and 3 bases, with 10 bases remaining between them. The germline gives CDR1 MNHEY, CDR2 SMNVEV (reference sequence). The CDR3 spells CASSLVKGTDTQYF. The CDR3 coding sequence is TGTGCCAGCAGTTTGGTGAAGGGGACAGATACGCAGTATTTT.

This clonotype was detected a few times. The chain employs TRBV4-1 and TRBJ1-1, with D possibly matching TRBD1 (6 bases). Germline V CDR1 and CDR2: MGHRA, YSYEKL. V dropped 4 bases and J dropped 4 bases, with 16 bases sitting between them. The CDR3 covers 15 residues. Written as DNA, the CDR3 is TGCGCCAGCAGCCTGCAGGGGACACGAGGCACTGAAGCTTTCTTT. As protein: CASSLQGTRGTEAFF.

In the case of this clonotype: An end of the junction differs from the germline gene, which may be a read error. The V call is TRBV20-1, the J call TRBJ1-4, with D uncertain. Germline V lookup: CDR1 DFQATT, CDR2 SNEGSKA (reference sequence). This CDR3 has 13 residues. The CDR3 reads CSAHTEPNEKLSF. Here the CDR3 DNA reads TGCAGTGCCCACACAGAACCTAATGAAAAACTGTCTTTT.

This chain links TRBV20-1 with TRBJ2-7, with a tentative D call TRBD1 (5 bases). The CDR3 has 15 residues. Germline lookup yields CDR1 DFQATT and CDR2 SNEGSKA (reference sequence). V lost 6 bases and J 0 bases, leaving 18 bases between the germline ends. The CDR3 DNA reads as TGCAGTGCCCCTAATCGCCGGACACTCTCCTACGAGCAGTACTTC. Protein: CSAPNRRTLSYEQYF.

This chain joins TRBV5-1 and TRBJ2-7; 9 nucleotides line up with TRBD1. J lost 3 bases, V lost 0 bases, and 16 bases had no gene match. Germline CDR1 SGHRS, CDR2 YFSETQ. The CDR3 extends over 19 amino acids. Here the CDR3 DNA reads TGCGCCAGCAGCTTGGCCGTAGGTCAGGCCAGACAGGGGGTCTACGAGCAGTACTTC. It yields the protein CASSLAVGQARQGVYEQYF.

This clonotype has at least ten counts. The junction differs from germline at one of its ends, possibly a read error. The chain recombines TRBV12-3 or TRBV12-4 with TRBJ2-2; 7 bases fit TRBD2. The CDR3 extends over 14 amino acids. Here the CDR3 DNA reads TGTGCCAGCAGGTTAGCGGGGAACACCGGGGAGCTGTTTTTT. It codes for CASRLAGNTGELFF.

The chain is built from TRBV9 and TRBJ2-1, with D tentatively TRBD1 (5 bases). The CDR3 is 13 amino acids. Germline-derived CDR1 and CDR2 are SGDLS and YYNGEE. V gave up 6 bases and J gave up 8 bases, with 15 bases separating them. Written as DNA, the CDR3 is TGTGCCAGCACCAGGGTGCCGTCACATGAGCAGTTCTTC. This codes for CASTRVPSHEQFF.

This clonotype has only a few counts. V usage is TRBV20-1 and J usage is TRBJ2-7, with D perhaps matching TRBD1 or TRBD2 (5 bases each). Germline CDR1 DFQATT, CDR2 SNEGSKA (reference sequence). V lost 4 bases and J 6 bases, leaving 7 bases between the germline ends. This CDR3 contains 10 residues. The CDR3 region is CSATGTEQYF. The CDR3 DNA is TGCAGTGCTACAGGGACCGAGCAGTACTTC.

A few counts support this clonotype. The chain carries TRBV7-3 and TRBJ2-1; no definite D call. Germline values: CDR1 SGHTA, CDR2 FQGTGA. V lost 5 bases and J lost 9, with 14 bases in between. The CDR3 is 13 amino acids. CDR3 nucleotide sequence: TGTGCCAGCAGCCCCCGCGGCCAAGGTGAGCAGTTCTTC. Translated: CASSPRGQGEQFF.

This clonotype has just a few counts. The genes are TRBV5-5 and TRBJ1-3; no reliable D call. The germline V gene has CDR1 SGHKS and CDR2 YYEKEE (reference sequence). V lost 0 bases and J 0 bases, leaving 7 bases between the germline ends. CDR3 length: 15 amino acids. CDR3 DNA: TGTGCCAGCAGCTTGGTCCGAGACTCTGGAAACACCATATATTTT. Translation: CASSLVRDSGNTIYF.

The V call is TRBV28, the J call TRBJ2-3; no clear D gene. Trimming took 4 bases from V and 3 from J, leaving 11 bases between them. From germline, CDR1 is MDHEN and CDR2 SYDVKM. There are 14 residues in the CDR3. The CDR3, as DNA: TGTGCCAGCAGTTCCGTCCAAATTACAGATACGCAGTATTTT. This translates into CASSSVQITDTQYF.